This TCR beta chain emerged from a study of blood T cell repertoires in COVID-19. Study in general: PBMCs, B-cell-depleted T cells, or T cells provided the cDNA or gDNA that made up the material.

As handled by the study authors: Scientists estimated how many nucleated cells there were by amplifying reference gene primers. Repertoires were generated with immunoSEQ multiplex PCR, while TCRdb's copy carries only in-frame clones and drops some. V, J and clone size are taken as reported in that table, and D and trimming were inferred from the DNA itself. The sample has 55,000 to 80,000 clones, approximately 87% seen once. In germline, CDR1 is MNHEY, CDR2 SVGAGI. Trimming removed 2 bases from V and 6 bases from J; junction bases left unmatched: 6. The CDR3 totals 16 residues. V and J are TRBV6-5 and TRBJ2-7, with 14 bases that match TRBD2. This clonotype originated in a woman aged 60-75 years with acute or convalescent COVID-19. Sequenced sample: peripheral blood. This chain's CDR3 is CASSYPGLAGAPEQYV. DNA for the CDR3: TGTGCCAGCAGTTACCCGGGACTAGCGGGAGCACCCGAGCAGTACGTC.